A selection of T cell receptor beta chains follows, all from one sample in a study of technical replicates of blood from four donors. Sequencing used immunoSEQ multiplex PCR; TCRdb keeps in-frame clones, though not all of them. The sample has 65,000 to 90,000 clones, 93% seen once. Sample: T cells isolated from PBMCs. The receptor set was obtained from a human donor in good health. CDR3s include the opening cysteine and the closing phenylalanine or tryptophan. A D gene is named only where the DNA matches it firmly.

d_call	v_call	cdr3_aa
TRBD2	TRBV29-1	CSARGGFSYEQYF
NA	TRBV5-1	CASSKSTGVSQETQYF
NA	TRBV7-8	CASSGRVAGRLSYTF
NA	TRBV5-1	CASSLGGWSEETQYF
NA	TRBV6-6	CASSYSGLFYEQYF
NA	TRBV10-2	CASSELTVSPYEQYF
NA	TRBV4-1	CASSQGTGNADTQYF
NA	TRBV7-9	CASSLEGNYGYTF
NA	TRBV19	CASSGPQGYEQYF
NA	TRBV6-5	CASSLTGPGEQFF
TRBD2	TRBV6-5	CASSYSSGGSTDTQYF
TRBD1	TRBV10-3	CAISDPARTGLGETQYF
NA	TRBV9	CASSGSGLKGNEQFF
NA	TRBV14	CASSHKSTYEQYF
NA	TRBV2	CASSLQGLSGYTF
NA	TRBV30	CAWSVAENSPLHF
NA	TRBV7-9	CASSSTSYEQYF
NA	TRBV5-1	CASSLVGQLNTEAFF
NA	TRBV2	CASPRLAFF
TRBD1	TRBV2	CASRDYRDRGSPLHF
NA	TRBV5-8	CASSWADSSYEQYF
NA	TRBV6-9	CASSSSRACSYEQYF
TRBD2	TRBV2	CASRRMLAGTSYEQYF
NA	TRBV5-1	CASSPRPDFTDTQYF
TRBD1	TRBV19	CASSPGTGSTYEQYF